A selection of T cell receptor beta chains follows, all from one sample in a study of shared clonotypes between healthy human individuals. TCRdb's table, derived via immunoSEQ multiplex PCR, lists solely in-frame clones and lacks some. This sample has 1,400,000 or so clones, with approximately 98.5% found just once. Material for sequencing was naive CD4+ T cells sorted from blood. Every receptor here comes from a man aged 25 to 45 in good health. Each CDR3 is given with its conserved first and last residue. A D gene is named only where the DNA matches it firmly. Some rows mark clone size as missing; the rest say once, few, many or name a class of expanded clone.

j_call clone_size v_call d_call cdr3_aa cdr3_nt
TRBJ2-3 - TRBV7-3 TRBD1 CASSSPDRGGADTQYF TGTGCCAGCAGCTCCCCGGACAGGGGAGGCGCAGATACGCAGTATTTT
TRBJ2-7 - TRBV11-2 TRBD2 CASSLIAGGPYEQYF TGTGCCAGCAGCTTGATAGCGGGTGGTCCCTACGAGCAGTACTTC
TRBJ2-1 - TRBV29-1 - CSAKSGLTEQFF TGCAGCGCCAAATCGGGTCTAACTGAGCAGTTCTTC
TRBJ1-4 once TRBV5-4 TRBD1 CASSSAGQEVREKLFF TGTGCCAGCAGCTCAGCCGGACAGGAGGTCAGAGAAAAACTGTTTTTT
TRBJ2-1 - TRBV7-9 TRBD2 CASSPPGTSGRRRNNEQFF TGTGCCAGCAGCCCTCCCGGGACTAGCGGCAGGAGACGAAACAATGAGCAGTTCTTC
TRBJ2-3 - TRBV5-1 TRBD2 CASSPLSGTSGAAATDTQYF TGCGCCAGCAGCCCTCTTTCCGGGACTAGCGGAGCTGCGGCCACAGATACGCAGTATTTT
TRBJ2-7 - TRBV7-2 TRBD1 CASSLVTGPYEQYF TGTGCCAGCAGCTTAGTGACAGGGCCCTACGAGCAGTACTTC
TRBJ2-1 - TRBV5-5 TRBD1 CASSLYRGTTNNEQFF TGTGCCAGCAGCCTGTACAGGGGAACTACCAACAATGAGCAGTTCTTC
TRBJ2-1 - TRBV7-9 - CASSLHETTSYNEQFF TGTGCCAGCAGCCTACACGAGACTACCTCCTACAATGAGCAGTTCTTC
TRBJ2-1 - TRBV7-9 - CASSSGQGPSGGYNEQFF TGTGCCAGCAGCTCGGGACAGGGGCCTAGCGGGGGCTACAATGAGCAGTTCTTC
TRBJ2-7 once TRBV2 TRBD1 CASRGTGQNEQYF TGTGCCAGCAGGGGGACAGGGCAGAACGAGCAGTACTTC
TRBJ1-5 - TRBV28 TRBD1 CASRPTGKGVYSNQPQHF TGTGCCAGCAGGCCGACAGGGAAGGGGGTTTATAGCAATCAGCCCCAGCATTTT
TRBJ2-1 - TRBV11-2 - CASSLQGHEQFF TGTGCCAGCAGCTTACAGGGGCATGAGCAGTTCTTC